This passage covers 24 T cell receptor beta chains from one sample sequenced in a study of cytomegalovirus exposure and HLA in healthy donors. Data came from immunoSEQ multiplex PCR; TCRdb stores just in-frame clones and leaves some out. The repertoire holds 200,000 to 300,000 clones, with about 90% as singletons. Sequencing was done on a sample of PBMCs. These TCRs come from a woman in her twenties or thirties in good health and CMV-seronegative.

The J gene is TRBJ2-7, the V gene TRBV7-2, with 7 bases aligning to TRBD2. CDR3 length: 16 amino acids. V lost 0 bases and J lost 2; bases outside the gene matches: 7. The germline V gene encodes CDR1 SGHTA and CDR2 FQGNSA. The DNA of the CDR3 is TGTGCCAGCAGCTTAGCCGCCGGGGCGGGAGCCTACGAGCAGTACTTC. It translates to CASSLAAGAGAYEQYF.

The rearrangement links TRBV29-1 to TRBJ2-1; 12 bases agree with TRBD2. Looked up from germline, CDR1 is SQVTM and CDR2 is ANQGSEA. The CDR3 length is 14 residues. The ends lost 6 bases at V and 7 bases at J; junction bases unmatched: 7. The CDR3: CSVVPSGRVNEQFF. DNA of the CDR3: TGCAGCGTGGTCCCTAGCGGGAGGGTGAATGAGCAGTTCTTC.

This chain joins TRBV19 and TRBJ1-2, with TRBD1 identical over 7 bases. Trimming took 6 bases from V and 8 from J; bases not matched to a gene: 18. This CDR3 region has 16 residues. Germline V lookup: CDR1 LNHDA, CDR2 SQIVND (reference sequence). For the CDR3, the DNA is TGTGCCAGTAGCACCCCCCCCGGGACAGTTGTTGCCGGCTACACCTTC. Translation gives CASSTPPGTVVAGYTF.

Worth noting for this clone: Germline is not matched at one junction end, which may reflect a read error. The chain couples TRBV4-1 to TRBJ2-3, with TRBD1 matching over 8 bases. The germline V gene encodes CDR1 MGHRA and CDR2 YSYEKL. This CDR3 is built from 16 residues. Written as DNA, the CDR3 is TGCGCCAGCAGCGAAGACAGGGGCGTCCAGGCGGATACGCAGTATTTT. Amino acid sequence: CASSEDRGVQADTQYF.

The V and J genes are TRBV6-5 and TRBJ2-7, with D perhaps matching TRBD1 (6 bases). Germline CDR1 is MNHEY and CDR2 is SVGAGI. The CDR3 extends over 14 amino acids. The V and J ends lost 6 bases and 2 bases respectively, with 14 bases between them. This chain's CDR3 is CASRRGEGAYEQYF. In nucleotides, the CDR3 is TGTGCCAGCAGACGTGGAGAGGGGGCCTACGAGCAGTACTTC.

J is TRBJ2-7 and V is TRBV5-1; D perhaps matches TRBD2 (5 bases). The germline V and J ends were trimmed by 0 bases and 5 bases, with 15 bases remaining between them. CDR1 is SGHRS, CDR2 YFSETQ, per germline. The CDR3 has 15 residues. This CDR3 is CASSLVRGTTDEQYF. The CDR3 nucleotides are TGCGCCAGCAGCTTGGTACGGGGTACTACGGACGAGCAGTACTTC.

Of note for this clone: The same CDR3 arises from other DNA sequences in this sample as well. This chain connects TRBV5-1 to TRBJ1-1, with TRBD1 matching 7 bases. This CDR3 has 11 residues. Germline values: CDR1 SGHRS, CDR2 YFSETQ. V shed 4 bases and J 8 bases; nucleotides not matched to a gene: 2. The CDR3 DNA reads as TGCGCCAGCAGCGGGGACAGAGAAGCTTTCTTT. As protein: CASSGDREAFF.

A note on this clone: Other DNA sequences from this sample encode an identical CDR3 as well. The V gene is TRBV5-1, the J gene TRBJ2-5; weak D call: TRBD1 (5 bases). Trimming removed 0 bases at V and 1 base at J, with 7 bases between. The CDR3 covers 14 residues. Germline loops: CDR1 SGHRS, CDR2 YFSETQ. CDR3 loop: CASSLGGAQETQYF. As DNA, the CDR3 is TGCGCCAGCAGCTTGGGGGGCGCCCAAGAGACCCAGTACTTC.

The V and J genes are TRBV10-3 and TRBJ2-7; 11 nucleotides align to TRBD2. V trimming: 10 bases; J trimming: 1 base; junction bases outside the gene matches: 6. The CDR3 is made up of 14 amino acids. Germline V gene lookup returns CDR1 ENHRY and CDR2 SYGVKD. In DNA form, the CDR3 reads TGTGCCACGAAACTAGCGGGAGAATCCTACGAGCAGTACTTC. Translation gives CATKLAGESYEQYF.

This chain joins TRBV2 and TRBJ2-3; D might be TRBD2 (5 bases). Trimming pared 5 bases from V and 5 bases from J, leaving 8 bases between. Germline V gene lookup returns CDR1 SNHLY and CDR2 FYNNEI. This CDR3 is 12 amino acids long. This CDR3 reads CASSFAGDTQYF. DNA of the CDR3: TGTGCCAGCAGTTTCGCGGGAGATACGCAGTATTTT.

A word on this clone: At the DNA level, this CDR3 is encoded by other sequences in the same sample as well. The gene calls are TRBV5-1 and TRBJ2-7; D unresolved. The CDR3 is 12 amino acids. Trimming cost V 1 base and J 2 bases, with 4 bases left between them. Germline-derived CDR1 and CDR2 are SGHRS and YFSETQ. CDR3 loop: CASSLLTYEQYF. CDR3 DNA: TGCGCCAGCAGCTTGTTGACCTACGAGCAGTACTTC.

J is TRBJ2-7 and V is TRBV6-1; 10 nucleotides align to TRBD1. CDR1 is MNHNS and CDR2 is SASEGT in the germline V gene. The CDR3 runs 14 residues. V lost 4 bases to trimming and J lost 6 bases; unmatched junction nucleotides: 6. The CDR3 DNA sequence: TGTGCCAGCAGTGTCACCGGGACAGGGGTCGAGCAGTACTTC. Encoded protein: CASSVTGTGVEQYF.

This clone was counted between two and nine times. The chain uses TRBV6-5 and TRBJ1-1; unclear D gene. Trimming pared 4 bases from V and 5 bases from J, leaving 14 bases between. The CDR3 spans 14 residues. Germline V gives CDR1 MNHEY, CDR2 SVGAGI. In DNA form, the CDR3 reads TGTGCCAGCAGTTCTGTATCGCGGAGGACTGAAGCTTTCTTT. Its protein is CASSSVSRRTEAFF.

The chain uses TRBV21-1 and TRBJ2-1; the table's TRBD2 call for D was not verified on the DNA. TRBV21-1 is described as a pseudogene. The CDR3 has 20 amino acids. The DNA of the CDR3 is TGTGCCAGCAGCAAAGCGGGAGGATTTGAGCGGGTCGGTGGGGACAATGAGCAGTTCTTC. Amino acids: CASSKAGGFERVGGDNEQFF.

The chain couples TRBV10-3 to TRBJ2-3, with a tentative D call TRBD2 (6 bases). CDR3 length equals 14 residues. The germline gives CDR1 ENHRY, CDR2 SYGVKD. V lost 7 bases to trimming and J lost 1 base, with 12 bases between them. The CDR3 loop is CAITSSSGTDTQYF. DNA of the CDR3: TGTGCCATCACATCGTCTAGCGGCACAGATACGCAGTATTTT.

The chain recombines TRBV4-3 with TRBJ2-7; no clear D. The CDR3 loop spans 15 amino acids. Germline loops: CDR1 LGHNA, CDR2 YSLEER. Trimming removed 2 bases from V and 0 bases from J, with 11 bases in between. CDR3 protein: CASSQRHPSSYEQYF. As DNA, the CDR3 is TGCGCCAGCAGCCAAAGACACCCCAGCTCCTACGAGCAGTACTTC.

The V call is TRBV7-6, the J call TRBJ1-3; 7 bases line up with TRBD1. The CDR3 covers 17 residues. V shed 5 bases and J 0 bases; nucleotides not matched to a gene: 10. Per germline, CDR1 SGHVS and CDR2 FNYEAQ. CDR3 loop: CASSLQSQGSSGNTIYF. CDR3 DNA: TGTGCCAGCAGCCTACAGTCACAGGGGAGCTCTGGAAACACCATATATTTT. Combining the CDR3 with reference TRBV7-6 and TRBJ1-3 gives the whole variable domain GAGVSQSPRYKVTKRGQDVALRCDPISGHVSLYWYRQALGQGPEFLTYFNYEAQQDKSGLPNDRFSAERPEGSISTLTIQRTEQRDSAMYRCASSLQSQGSSGNTIYFGEGSWLTVV.

The CDR3 DNA sequence: TGTGCCAGCAGCTTCCAACCCGGGACTTTCACCGGGGAGCTGTTTTTT. Protein product: CASSFQPGTFTGELFF. This chain links TRBV5-6 with TRBJ2-2, with D possibly TRBD2 on 6 matching bases. V dropped 2 bases and J dropped 4 bases, with 15 bases sitting between them. The CDR3 length is 16 residues. Germline V CDR1 and CDR2: SGHDT, YYEEEE.

The V and J genes are TRBV11-3 and TRBJ2-2; TRBD2 agrees at 10 bases. Trimming took 4 bases from V and 7 from J; bases not matched to a gene: 12. The CDR3 runs 17 residues. Germline V gene lookup returns CDR1 SGHNT and CDR2 YENEEA. CDR3: CASSSKVPSGRNGELFF. The CDR3 region has the DNA TGTGCCAGCAGCTCCAAAGTACCTAGCGGGAGAAACGGGGAGCTGTTTTTT.

The chain couples TRBV5-1 to TRBJ2-7; the D is unclear. CDR3 length: 15 amino acids. Germline V lookup: CDR1 SGHRS, CDR2 YFSETQ. V was cut by 2 bases and J by 5 bases, with 17 bases left in between. DNA of the CDR3: TGCGCCAGCAGCTTCATTCCACCCTCCCCCCACGAGCAGTACTTC. It translates to CASSFIPPSPHEQYF.

CDR3 sequence: CASSLTTQGTGELFF. The CDR3 DNA sequence: TGTGCCAGCAGCTTGACCACGCAGGGGACCGGGGAGCTGTTTTTT. The chain joins TRBV7-2 to TRBJ2-2; tentative D call: TRBD1 (6 bases). CDR3 length equals 15 residues. The V end was cut by 3 bases, the J end by 5 bases, with 13 bases between. Germline CDR1 SGHTA, CDR2 FQGNSA.

The table lists this clone with a count of one. V usage is TRBV19 and J usage is TRBJ1-5; TRBD1 is a possible D gene (6 bases). V was pared by 1 base and J by 0 bases, with 10 bases between. The CDR3 has 16 amino acids. The germline V gene encodes CDR1 LNHDA and CDR2 SQIVND (reference sequence). CDR3 region: CASSIVGGLSNQPQHF. CDR3 coding DNA: TGTGCCAGTAGTATAGTAGGGGGGCTTAGCAATCAGCCCCAGCATTTT.

This sequence joins TRBV5-4 and TRBJ2-3; TRBD2 matches 7 bases. The CDR3 has 19 residues. Germline lookup yields CDR1 SGHNT and CDR2 YYREEE (reference sequence). The junction had 20 bases not matched to a gene; V was cut back by 4 bases and J by 3 bases. The CDR3 nucleotides read TGTGCCAGCAGCGAAAAATTAGGGGTGGGCGGGAGTAGGACAGATACGCAGTATTTT. It translates to CASSEKLGVGGSRTDTQYF.

Concerning this clone itself: Distinct nucleotide sequences in the sample also encode this CDR3. The chain joins TRBV9 to TRBJ2-3; D may be TRBD2 (6 bases). Germline values: CDR1 SGDLS, CDR2 YYNGEE. V lost 3 bases and J 0 bases, leaving 8 bases between the germline ends. This CDR3 is built from 14 residues. The DNA for the CDR3 is TGTGCCAGCAGCGGCAGCGGGAGCACAGATACGCAGTATTTT. Protein: CASSGSGSTDTQYF.